What follows are 13 T cell receptor beta chains derived from one specimen sequenced in a study of PD-1 blockade in classical Hodgkin lymphoma. Libraries were prepared by immunoSEQ multiplex PCR; TCRdb keeps only in-frame clonotypes and omits some of them. The sample holds around 99,000 clones, approximately 80% seen once. Every single patient, without exception, relapsed after autologous stem cell transplantation, and brentuximab vedotin exposure varied. The sequencing here drew on peripheral blood mononuclear cells (PBMCs), taken before the second cycle of nivolumab. These receptors were obtained from a human donor with classical Hodgkin lymphoma.

The CDR3 nucleotides are TGTGCCAGCAGTTACTCGGGGATAGCCCAAGAGACCCAGTACTTC. Translated, it gives CASSYSGIAQETQYF. The chain joins TRBV6-5 to TRBJ2-5; D unresolved. Germline CDR1 MNHEY, CDR2 SVGAGI. Trimming pared 0 bases from V and 1 base from J, leaving 9 bases between. This CDR3 comprises 15 residues.

In this sample, this clone is medium-sized (0.01 to 0.1%). The gene calls are TRBV7-6 and TRBJ2-2, with 10 bases that match TRBD2. The germline V gene encodes CDR1 SGHVS and CDR2 FNYEAQ. V shed 5 bases and J 4 bases; nucleotides not matched to a gene: 13. The CDR3 sequence is 18 residues long. The CDR3 DNA reads as TGTGCCAGCAGCCCTAACCTCGCTAGCGGGAGTGGCACCGGGGAGCTGTTTTTT. This translates into CASSPNLASGSGTGELFF.

This sequence joins TRBV11-3 and TRBJ2-1; a weak D match, TRBD2 (5 bases). V was pared by 5 bases and J by 0 bases, with 5 bases between. CDR1 is SGHNT and CDR2 is YENEEA in the germline V gene. This CDR3 spans 13 amino acids. This CDR3 is CASSGSSYNEQFF. In nucleotides, the CDR3 is TGTGCCAGCAGCGGGAGCTCCTACAATGAGCAGTTCTTC.

The genes are TRBV9 and TRBJ2-2; D is undetermined. V was clipped by 0 bases and J by 4 bases, with 13 bases between them. Germline loops: CDR1 SGDLS, CDR2 YYNGEE. The CDR3 is 16 amino acids. The CDR3 DNA follows: TGTGCCAGCAGCGTAGCGGGCAGGTCGAGCACCGGGGAGCTGTTTTTT. Translation: CASSVAGRSSTGELFF.

This chain joins TRBV10-3 and TRBJ2-5; TRBD1 aligns across 9 bases. CDR1 and CDR2 (germline): ENHRY, SYGVKD. The V and J ends lost 4 bases and 5 bases, in that order; junction bases with no gene match: 11. This CDR3 spans 16 amino acids. The DNA for the CDR3 is TGTGCCATCAGTGGACAGGGACAGGGAGGTTTTGAGACCCAGTACTTC. This translates into CAISGQGQGGFETQYF.

This chain uses TRBV4-2 with TRBJ2-7; the match to TRBD2 covers 11 bases. Germline values: CDR1 LGHNA, CDR2 YNFKEQ. The junction had 3 bases not matched to a gene; V was cut back by 4 bases and J by 7 bases. This CDR3 spans 13 amino acids. CDR3 sequence reads: CASSLRLAGEQYF. The CDR3 DNA is TGTGCCAGCAGCCTCCGACTAGCGGGAGAGCAGTACTTC.

The gene calls are TRBV9 and TRBJ2-5, with 8 bases aligning to TRBD1. The CDR3 extends over 15 amino acids. Germline V lookup: CDR1 SGDLS, CDR2 YYNGEE. V lost 2 bases to trimming and J lost 5 bases; unmatched junction nucleotides: 8. CDR3 protein: CASSVPGGAGETQYF. CDR3 in DNA: TGTGCCAGCAGCGTCCCAGGGGGCGCGGGGGAGACCCAGTACTTC.

This clone has a single count. The V and J genes are TRBV4-3 and TRBJ2-1; 11 nucleotides match TRBD2. The germline V gene encodes CDR1 LGHNA and CDR2 YSLEER. The CDR3 has 17 residues. V trimming: 3 bases; J trimming: 3 bases; junction bases outside the gene matches: 7. The CDR3 loop is CASSQVVAGGVYNEQFF. As DNA, the CDR3 is TGCGCCAGCAGCCAGGTGGTAGCGGGAGGGGTCTACAATGAGCAGTTCTTC.

This sequence joins TRBV5-6 and TRBJ2-1; 11 positions match TRBD2. CDR3 length equals 17 residues. V was pared by 4 bases and J by 7 bases, with 13 bases of the junction left unmatched. CDR1 is SGHDT, CDR2 YYEEEE, per germline. Here the CDR3 DNA reads TGTGCCAGCAGCCCCTACCTACTAGCGGGAGAGGTTAATGAGCAGTTCTTC. Encoded protein: CASSPYLLAGEVNEQFF.

This chain joins TRBV10-2 and TRBJ2-7; D is unclear. V shed 2 bases and J shed 6 bases, with 11 bases lying between them. The germline V gene encodes CDR1 WSHSY and CDR2 SAAADI. The CDR3 covers 13 residues. DNA for the CDR3: TGCGCCAGCAGTGAGGGCCCGGTCGGCGAGCAGTACTTC. Translating it yields CASSEGPVGEQYF.

V gene TRBV5-8 combines with J gene TRBJ1-1; 7 positions match TRBD1. The V gene end was trimmed by 2 bases and the J gene end by 4 bases; junction bases not matched to a gene: 2. Per germline, CDR1 SGHTS and CDR2 YDEGEE. The CDR3 is 13 residues long. The CDR3 region is CASSLRGRTEAFF. The CDR3 nucleotides are TGTGCCAGCAGCTTAAGGGGGCGCACTGAAGCTTTCTTT. The full variable domain, with the rest looked up from reference TRBV5-8 and TRBJ1-1, is EAGVTQSPTHLIKTRGQQATLRCSPISGHTSVYWYQQALGLGLQFLLWYDEGEERNRGNFPPRFSGRQFPNYSSELNVNALELEDSALYLCASSLRGRTEAFFGQGTRLTVV.

Comments on this clone: Other DNA sequences within the sample encode an identical CDR3. The chain couples TRBV7-8 to TRBJ2-3; D uncertain. V dropped 5 bases and J dropped 0 bases, with 9 bases sitting between them. In germline, CDR1 is SGHVS, CDR2 FQNEAQ. The length of the CDR3 is 14 residues. This CDR3 is CASSPTPSTDTQYF. CDR3 DNA: TGTGCCAGCAGCCCCACCCCGAGCACAGATACGCAGTATTTT. Variable domain in full (rest from reference TRBV7-8 and TRBJ2-3): GAGVSQSPRYKVAKRGQDVALRCDPISGHVSLFWYQQALGQGPEFLTYFQNEAQLDKSGLPSDRFFAERPEGSVSTLKIQRTQQEDSAVYLCASSPTPSTDTQYFGPGTRLTVL.

CDR3 protein: CASKGTATREAFF. For the CDR3, the DNA is TGTGCCAGCAAGGGGACAGCTACCCGGGAAGCTTTCTTT. The J gene is TRBJ1-1, the V gene TRBV9, with 7 bases identical to TRBD1. CDR1 SGDLS and CDR2 YYNGEE come from the germline V gene. The CDR3 contains 13 residues. V was clipped by 6 bases and J by 8 bases; unmatched bases: 10.